The 24 T cell receptor beta chains reported below all come from one sample, sequenced in a study of shared clonotypes between healthy human individuals. Repertoires were generated with immunoSEQ multiplex PCR, while TCRdb's copy carries only in-frame clones and drops some. The sample lists over 2 million clones, 90% to 95% occurring once. Sequenced sample: naive CD4+ T cells sorted from blood. Indicated subset: CD45RA+ positively selected. The receptors shown here come from a man aged 18 to 35 in good health.

The rearrangement links TRBV6-1 to TRBJ1-2, with 8 nucleotides matching TRBD1. CDR3 length: 15 residues. V was pared by 4 bases and J by 3 bases, with 7 bases of the junction left unmatched. CDR1 is MNHNS, CDR2 SASEGT, per germline. In DNA, the CDR3 is TGTGCCAGCAGTGTACAGGGGGGTCCCCACTATGGCTACACCTTC. It translates to CASSVQGGPHYGYTF.

V usage is TRBV7-9 and J usage is TRBJ2-7, with 9 bases aligning to TRBD1. J gave up 0 bases and V 5 bases, and 17 bases lay outside the gene matches. The germline V gene encodes CDR1 SEHNR and CDR2 FQNEAQ (reference sequence). The CDR3 runs 19 residues. The CDR3, as DNA: TGTGCCAGCAGCGGCCGGACAGGGGAGGTTCGGGGCGACTCCTACGAGCAGTACTTC. It is translated as CASSGRTGEVRGDSYEQYF.

The J gene is TRBJ2-7, the V gene TRBV10-1; 7 bases map to TRBD1. Germline V gene sequence: CDR1 WNHNN, CDR2 SYGVQD (reference sequence). The CDR3 length is 14 residues. The V and J ends lost 3 bases and 3 bases, in that order; junction bases with no gene match: 5. The CDR3 DNA reads as TGCGCCAGCAGTGATACAGGGGCCTTCTACGAGCAGTACTTC. Protein: CASSDTGAFYEQYF.

This clone has only one observation. The CDR3 protein is CASSQALLDSYEQYF. The DNA for the CDR3 is TGTGCCAGCAGCCAAGCCCTTCTTGACTCCTACGAGCAGTACTTC. The chain employs TRBV4-2 and TRBJ2-7; no clear D gene. Germline V gene sequence: CDR1 LGHNA, CDR2 YNFKEQ. The CDR3 runs 15 residues. Trimming pared 1 base from V and 0 bases from J, leaving 10 bases between.

This chain links TRBV28 with TRBJ1-3, with D hard to call. Germline-derived CDR1 and CDR2 are MDHEN and SYDVKM. This CDR3 is built from 15 residues. The V end was cut by 6 bases, the J end by 1 base, with 13 bases between. The CDR3 reads CASSSPYGSGNTIYF. In DNA, the CDR3 is TGTGCCAGCAGCTCCCCCTACGGGTCTGGAAACACCATATATTTT.

V usage is TRBV6-5 and J usage is TRBJ2-7, with TRBD2 identical over 9 bases. This CDR3 contains 15 residues. CDR1 is MNHEY, CDR2 SVGAGI, per germline. V dropped 2 bases and J dropped 0; count of bases not matched to a gene: 2. CDR3 loop: CASSYDSGGSYEQYF. Written as DNA, the CDR3 is TGTGCCAGCAGTTACGATAGCGGGGGCTCCTACGAGCAGTACTTC.

The genes are TRBV7-2 and TRBJ2-1, with a weak D call TRBD2 (5 bases). The CDR3 runs 17 residues. Trimming removed 5 bases at V and 0 bases at J, with 17 bases between. Germline CDR1 reads SGHTA; CDR2 reads FQGNSA. CDR3 nucleotides: TGTGCCAGCAGCCTCCTATGGGTGGGAGTCTCCTACAATGAGCAGTTCTTC. Protein product: CASSLLWVGVSYNEQFF. The full variable domain, completed using reference TRBV7-2 and TRBJ2-1, is GAGVSQSPSNKVTEKGKDVELRCDPISGHTALYWYRQSLGQGLEFLIYFQGNSAPDKSGLPSDRFSAERTGGSVSTLTIQRTQQEDSAVYLCASSLLWVGVSYNEQFFGPGTRLTVL.

This clone was seen a single time. This sequence joins TRBV6-6 and TRBJ1-5; D is ambiguous. Germline-derived CDR1 and CDR2 are MNHNY and SVGAGI (reference sequence). V lost 0 bases and J lost 4, with 10 bases in between. The CDR3 loop spans 15 amino acids. The CDR3 DNA reads TGTGCCAGCAGTTACTCGAATTGGGGAAATCAGCCCCAGCATTTT. Protein: CASSYSNWGNQPQHF.

This clone came up once. The rearrangement links TRBV7-2 to TRBJ2-7, with 9 positions matching TRBD1. This CDR3 contains 14 residues. Unmatched junction bases numbered 3, after V lost 5 bases and J lost 1 base. CDR1 SGHTA and CDR2 FQGNSA come from the germline V gene. This CDR3 reads CASSQGQGSYEQYF. CDR3 nucleotides: TGTGCCAGCAGCCAGGGACAGGGATCCTACGAGCAGTACTTC. Combining the CDR3 with reference TRBV7-2 and TRBJ2-7 gives the whole variable domain GAGVSQSPSNKVTEKGKDVELRCDPISGHTALYWYRQSLGQGLEFLIYFQGNSAPDKSGLPSDRFSAERTGGSVSTLTIQRTQQEDSAVYLCASSQGQGSYEQYFGPGTRLTVT.

The chain employs TRBV2 and TRBJ2-1, with 9 bases lining up with TRBD2. V shed 1 base and J 10 bases; nucleotides not matched to a gene: 8. Germline loops: CDR1 SNHLY, CDR2 FYNNEI. The CDR3 has 15 residues. The CDR3 bases are TGTGCCAGCAGTGAAGGTAGCGGGAGTTTTCGGGAGCAGTTCTTC. Residues: CASSEGSGSFREQFF.

CDR3 amino acids: CASSPREGTEAFF. CDR3 nucleotides: TGTGCCAGCAGCCCGAGGGAGGGGACTGAAGCTTTCTTT. This sequence joins TRBV7-3 and TRBJ1-1, with a possible D match to TRBD1 (5 bases). This CDR3 has 13 residues. Germline V CDR1 and CDR2: SGHTA, FQGTGA. Trimming shortened V by 5 bases and J by 5 bases, and 12 bases separated the two germline ends.

This chain links TRBV5-1 with TRBJ2-3; D is ambiguous. The CDR3 spans 16 residues. Germline CDR1 is SGHRS and CDR2 is YFSETQ. Trimming removed 0 bases from V and 3 bases from J, with 14 bases in between. The CDR3, as DNA: TGCGCCAGCAGCTTGGGGGCCCATCGGAGTACAGATACGCAGTATTTT. Encoded protein: CASSLGAHRSTDTQYF. Complete variable domain (other parts from reference TRBV5-1 and TRBJ2-3): KAGVTQTPRYLIKTRGQQVTLSCSPISGHRSVSWYQQTPGQGLQFLFEYFSETQRNKGNFPGRFSGRQFSNSRSEMNVSTLELGDSALYLCASSLGAHRSTDTQYFGPGTRLTVL.

The V gene is TRBV25-1, the J gene TRBJ2-4; a possible D gene is TRBD2 (6 bases). V lost 5 bases to trimming and J lost 6 bases, with 14 bases between them. This CDR3 is 14 amino acids long. Looked up from germline, CDR1 is MGHDK and CDR2 is SYGVNS. The CDR3 spells CASSPDGRGNIQYF. DNA of the CDR3: TGTGCCAGCAGTCCGGACGGGAGAGGAAACATTCAGTACTTC. The full variable domain, its missing parts supplied by reference TRBV25-1 and TRBJ2-4, is EADIYQTPRYLVIGTGKKITLECSQTMGHDKMYWYQQDPGMELHLIHYSYGVNSTEKGDLSSESTVSRIRTEHFPLTLESARPSHTSQYLCASSPDGRGNIQYFGAGTRLSVL.

J is TRBJ2-7 and V is TRBV11-2, with 10 bases that match TRBD1. The CDR3 sequence is 16 residues long. CDR1 and CDR2 from the germline V gene are SGHAT and FQNNGV. Germline trimming cut 1 base from V and 5 bases from J; bases unmatched to any gene: 8. CDR3 protein: CASSLGALDRGNEQYF. CDR3 DNA: TGTGCCAGCAGCTTAGGGGCGTTGGACAGGGGGAACGAGCAGTACTTC.

This CDR3 reads CASSQGPGFYEQYF. The CDR3, as DNA: TGCGCCAGCAGCCAAGGTCCTGGTTTCTACGAGCAGTACTTC. This chain uses TRBV4-1 with TRBJ2-7; D is unresolved. The V and J ends lost 1 base and 3 bases respectively, with 10 bases between them. Germline assignment: CDR1 MGHRA and CDR2 YSYEKL. This CDR3 is built from 14 residues.

CDR3 bases: TGTGCCTCAACCACAGCGAGTTTTAATTCACCCCTCCACTTT. This translates into CASTTASFNSPLHF. The chain uses TRBV30 and TRBJ1-6; no reliable D call. The germline gives CDR1 GTSNPN, CDR2 SVGIG (reference sequence). The V end was cut by 7 bases, the J end by 6 bases, with 16 bases between. This CDR3 region has 14 residues.

This clone was picked up many times. This chain uses TRBV2 with TRBJ2-2, with D hard to call. The CDR3 runs to 13 residues. Germline-derived CDR1 and CDR2 are SNHLY and FYNNEI. The ends were cut back, 4 bases at V and 8 bases at J, with 11 bases in the middle. The CDR3 is CASSVGPRGELFF. As DNA, the CDR3 is TGTGCCAGCAGTGTCGGTCCGAGGGGGGAGCTGTTTTTT.

V usage is TRBV2 and J usage is TRBJ2-7; the D gene could be TRBD1 or TRBD2 (5 bases each). The length of the CDR3 is 12 residues. Trimming left V 4 bases short and J 6 bases short, with 10 bases between. Germline V CDR1 and CDR2: SNHLY, FYNNEI. Here the CDR3 reads CASSAGGREQYF. Written as DNA, the CDR3 is TGTGCCAGCAGTGCTGGGGGACGCGAGCAGTACTTC.

V and J are TRBV10-3 and TRBJ2-7; D call uncertain. CDR3 length: 14 amino acids. The ends were cut back, 0 bases at V and 3 bases at J, with 9 bases in the middle. The germline V gene has CDR1 ENHRY and CDR2 SYGVKD. Here the CDR3 DNA reads TGTGCCATCAGTGAGTCTAGCAGTCGCTACGAGCAGTACTTC. Encoded protein: CAISESSSRYEQYF.

Concerning this clone: This sample also contains other DNA sequences that code for the same CDR3. This rearrangement joins TRBV5-1 to TRBJ1-5; D gene ambiguous. V lost 0 bases and J lost 2, with 9 bases in between. The CDR3 runs to 15 residues. Looked up from germline, CDR1 is SGHRS and CDR2 is YFSETQ. The CDR3 coding sequence is TGCGCCAGCAGCTTGGAGGGTAATGGCAATCAGCCCCAGCATTTT. This translates into CASSLEGNGNQPQHF. The whole variable domain, remainder taken from reference TRBV5-1 and TRBJ1-5, is KAGVTQTPRYLIKTRGQQVTLSCSPISGHRSVSWYQQTPGQGLQFLFEYFSETQRNKGNFPGRFSGRQFSNSRSEMNVSTLELGDSALYLCASSLEGNGNQPQHFGDGTRLSIL.

The rearrangement uses TRBV18 and TRBJ2-5; D is uncertain. Germline V gene lookup returns CDR1 KGHSH and CDR2 LQKENI. Trimming removed 1 base from V and 7 bases from J, with 10 bases in between. The CDR3 contains 13 residues. The CDR3 loop is CASSPREGTTQYF. In nucleotides, the CDR3 is TGTGCCAGCTCACCACGGGAAGGAACGACCCAGTACTTC.

This clone was detected once. The chain is built from TRBV5-1 and TRBJ2-7; perhaps TRBD2 as D (5 bases). From germline, CDR1 is SGHRS and CDR2 YFSETQ. Trimming removed 7 bases at V and 5 bases at J, with 22 bases between. The CDR3 spans 15 residues. The CDR3 nucleotides are TGCGCCAGCCAGGTGAGCGGAGGCCAGGTCCACGAGCAGTACTTC. Its translation: CASQVSGGQVHEQYF. Using reference TRBV5-1 and TRBJ2-7 for the parts outside the CDR3, the full variable domain is KAGVTQTPRYLIKTRGQQVTLSCSPISGHRSVSWYQQTPGQGLQFLFEYFSETQRNKGNFPGRFSGRQFSNSRSEMNVSTLELGDSALYLCASQVSGGQVHEQYFGPGTRLTVT.

V gene TRBV6-5 combines with J gene TRBJ2-7, with D hard to call. Trimming removed 6 bases at V and 0 bases at J, with 12 bases between. Germline CDR1 is MNHEY and CDR2 is SVGAGI. The CDR3 loop spans 14 amino acids. The CDR3 bases are TGTGCCAGCAGCAGACGTTTGGGCTCCTACGAGCAGTACTTC. Its protein is CASSRRLGSYEQYF.

The rearrangement joins TRBV2 to TRBJ2-7; possibly TRBD1 or TRBD2 for D (5 bases each). Germline-derived CDR1 and CDR2 are SNHLY and FYNNEI. V was trimmed by 8 bases and J by 1 base, leaving 12 bases between them. The CDR3 runs 13 residues. The CDR3 DNA follows: TGTGCCAGCTCATTGGGGGAATCCTACGAGCAGTACTTC. This translates into CASSLGESYEQYF.